This T cell receptor (beta chain) was sequenced for a study of cytomegalovirus exposure and HLA in healthy donors. Study-wide findings and caveats: Fewer N-insertions than the roughly 670-donor mean were reportedly shown by an Asian-associated ancestry cluster in a later analysis.

The study ran its PCR with 60 Vbeta and 13 Jbeta primers. In the study's own analysis: Tens of millions of unique TCR beta chains, roughly 11 million shared, were counted in a later analysis. This table comes from immunoSEQ multiplex PCR, and its TCRdb copy is limited to in-frame clones, with some not included. The DNA gave D and trimming, while V, J and clone size come from that table. Of 100,000 to 120,000 clones in the sample, 86% are singletons; the top ten hold 1.5% to 2%. Between the trimmed V and J ends, which lost 5 bases and 4 bases, there was a span of 14 bases. The CDR3 loop spans 15 amino acids. Germline CDR1 is MNHEY and CDR2 is SVGAGI. In regard to this clone: Its antigen is as yet unknown.

The rearrangement links TRBV6-5 to TRBJ2-2, with D possibly TRBD2 on 7 matching bases. The sequenced sample was PBMCs. This TCR derives from a man aged 35 to 55 in good health and CMV-seronegative. The CDR3 region has the DNA TGTGCCAGCAGTCTTCGGGGGGCCAGCACCGGGGAGCTGTTTTTT. Translating it yields CASSLRGASTGELFF.